This TCR beta chain was captured by sequencing in a study of T cell repertoires in cytomegalovirus infection. There are a few counts of this clonotype. Its target is unknown. Germline V gene lookup returns CDR1 LNHDA and CDR2 SQIVND (reference sequence). The length of the CDR3 is 15 residues. V dropped 6 bases and J dropped 8; count of bases not matched to a gene: 7. TCRdb re-called the reads with MiXCR, one entry per CDR3 protein. The sample carries roughly 310,000 distinct CDR3 sequences, 25% to 35% recorded once. This chain connects TRBV19 to TRBJ2-3; 14 bases agree with TRBD2. The sequence was collected from a human donor in good health (CMV status not recorded). Some clones in this sample may be carry-over from other donors' samples. This sample comprised cultured PBMCs, obtained from culture after CMV antigen stimulation. CDR3 coding DNA: TGTGCCAGTAGCCAAGGGACTAGCGGGGGAGCTACGCAGTATTTT. As protein: CASSQGTSGGATQYF.